Following are 24 T cell receptor beta chains from one sample sequenced in a study of control samples from healthy donors and cancer patients. The repertoire was sequenced with immunoSEQ multiplex PCR; TCRdb's copy has only in-frame clones and lacks some. The table lists some 150,000 clones, about 89% of them singletons. Material: blood. The receptors stem from a man aged 18 to 30 in good health.

The V call is TRBV24-1, the J call TRBJ1-6, with TRBD1 as a possible D gene (6 bases). Per the germline V gene, CDR1 is KGHDR and CDR2 is SFDVKD. The CDR3 consists of 15 residues. The V end lost 4 bases, the J end lost 5 bases, and 11 bases lay between the germline ends. The CDR3 is CATSEYRVDNSPLHF. The CDR3 bases are TGTGCCACCAGTGAATACAGGGTCGATAATTCACCCCTCCACTTT.

The gene calls are TRBV4-2 and TRBJ2-5, with D perhaps matching TRBD2 (6 bases). The CDR3 extends over 17 amino acids. Germline lookup yields CDR1 LGHNA and CDR2 YNFKEQ. V lost 1 base and J 4 bases, leaving 19 bases between the germline ends. CDR3 sequence reads: CASSQVGRDWQGETQYF. The CDR3 DNA sequence: TGTGCCAGCAGCCAAGTAGGCAGGGACTGGCAAGGAGAGACCCAGTACTTC.

This clone showed up just a few times. The genes are TRBV3-1 (or the pseudogene TRBV3-2) and TRBJ2-3; 8 bases align to TRBD2. V lost 0 bases to trimming and J lost 5 bases; unmatched junction nucleotides: 13. The CDR3 covers 18 residues. The V gene's germline CDR1 is LGHDT and CDR2 YNNKEL (reference sequence). The CDR3, as DNA: TGTGCCAGCAGCCAAGACCCAACGGGGGGGCGAATGATAGATACGCAGTATTTT. Its protein is CASSQDPTGGRMIDTQYF.

The chain couples TRBV27 to TRBJ1-5; D gene uncertain. The CDR3 is 14 residues long. The V and J ends lost 5 bases and 0 bases respectively, with 8 bases between them. Germline loops: CDR1 MNHEY, CDR2 SMNVEV (reference sequence). The CDR3 sequence: CASSHTDSNQPQHF. In nucleotides, the CDR3 is TGTGCCAGCAGTCACACCGATAGCAATCAGCCCCAGCATTTT.

CDR3 protein: CSVEVYDSGNTIYF. Written as DNA, the CDR3 is TGCAGCGTTGAAGTCTACGACTCTGGAAACACCATATATTTT. This chain links TRBV29-1 with TRBJ1-3, with D uncertain. CDR3 length: 14 residues. Trimming pared 1 base from V and 0 bases from J, leaving 7 bases between. The germline gives CDR1 SQVTM, CDR2 ANQGSEA.

The chain combines TRBV5-1 with TRBJ1-4; D is perhaps TRBD1 (6 bases). Germline-derived CDR1 and CDR2 are SGHRS and YFSETQ. CDR3 length equals 17 residues. With 3 bases removed from V and 1 base from J, the gap between germline ends came to 16 bases. CDR3 loop: CASSSLGGPGTNEKLFF. The CDR3, as DNA: TGCGCCAGCAGCTCTTTAGGGGGGCCGGGAACTAATGAAAAACTGTTTTTT.

This chain's CDR3 is CASSFWTGEETQYF. DNA for the CDR3: TGTGCCAGCAGCTTCTGGACAGGGGAAGAGACCCAGTACTTC. The chain is built from TRBV7-9 and TRBJ2-5, with 9 positions matching TRBD1. V shed 3 bases and J 3 bases; nucleotides not matched to a gene: 2. Germline CDR1 is SEHNR and CDR2 is FQNEAQ (reference sequence). The CDR3 extends over 14 amino acids.

This clone was found once. The J gene is TRBJ2-1, the V gene TRBV27; a weak D match, TRBD2 (6 bases). The CDR3 extends over 15 amino acids. Trimming took 5 bases from V and 5 from J, leaving 16 bases between them. Germline assignment: CDR1 MNHEY and CDR2 SMNVEV (reference sequence). The chain's CDR3 is CASSPRGTDHNEQFF. The CDR3 bases are TGTGCCAGCAGTCCACGCGGGACCGACCACAATGAGCAGTTCTTC.

The chain has TRBV5-1 and TRBJ2-3; 9 bases line up with TRBD1. Germline trimming cut 0 bases from V and 5 bases from J; bases unmatched to any gene: 7. The V gene's germline CDR1 is SGHRS and CDR2 YFSETQ. CDR3 length equals 16 residues. CDR3 sequence (DNA): TGCGCCAGCAGCTTGGGACAGGGGGTTTTCGGAGATACGCAGTATTTT. Amino acids: CASSLGQGVFGDTQYF.

This chain joins TRBV5-4 and TRBJ2-3; D is possibly TRBD1 or TRBD2 (6 bases each). V was trimmed by 4 bases and J by 4 bases, leaving 10 bases between them. The CDR3 spans 13 residues. Germline CDR1 SGHNT, CDR2 YYREEE (reference sequence). For the CDR3, the DNA is TGTGCCAGCAGCGGTGGGGGGCCAGATACGCAGTATTTT. It codes for CASSGGGPDTQYF.

V gene TRBV29-1 combines with J gene TRBJ2-7, with D perhaps matching TRBD1 (5 bases). CDR3 size: 12 residues. Germline assignment: CDR1 SQVTM and CDR2 ANQGSEA. Between the trimmed V and J ends, which lost 4 bases and 2 bases, there was a span of 9 bases. In DNA, the CDR3 is TGCAGCGTTGGACAGACCCCCTACGAGCAGTACTTC. Translation: CSVGQTPYEQYF.

This clone was detected once. The J gene is TRBJ1-1, the V gene TRBV6-5; D is unclear. Germline loops: CDR1 MNHEY, CDR2 SVGAGI. The ends were cut back, 4 bases at V and 0 bases at J, with 9 bases in the middle. The CDR3 length is 14 residues. The CDR3 is CASSLRNLNTEAFF. CDR3 coding DNA: TGTGCCAGCAGTTTGAGAAACCTGAACACTGAAGCTTTCTTT.

This rearrangement joins TRBV19 to TRBJ1-1; TRBD1 matches at 7 bases. V gave up 5 bases and J gave up 5 bases; unmatched junction bases: 11. Germline lookup yields CDR1 LNHDA and CDR2 SQIVND (reference sequence). The CDR3 covers 15 residues. The CDR3 nucleotides read TGTGCCAGTAGTCCGTCTCGACAGGGAAGGACTGAAGCTTTCTTT. It codes for CASSPSRQGRTEAFF.

The gene calls are TRBV27 and TRBJ1-4; D is possibly TRBD1 (6 bases). The CDR3 extends over 15 amino acids. The V end lost 6 bases, the J end lost 4 bases, and 15 bases lay between the germline ends. CDR1 is MNHEY and CDR2 is SMNVEV in the germline V gene (reference sequence). For the CDR3, the DNA is TGTGCCAGCAGCAAAATGGGGGCGGTTAATGAAAAACTGTTTTTT. As protein: CASSKMGAVNEKLFF.

The V and J genes are TRBV11-2 and TRBJ2-7; TRBD2 matches at 7 bases. CDR1 SGHAT and CDR2 FQNNGV come from the germline V gene. The CDR3 length is 15 residues. The V segment lost 6 bases and the J segment 0 bases; nucleotides outside the gene matches: 8. CDR3 region: CASRMWGGTSYEQYF. In DNA form, the CDR3 reads TGTGCCAGCAGAATGTGGGGGGGTACCTCCTACGAGCAGTACTTC.

The rearrangement joins TRBV6-4 to TRBJ2-3; D is uncertain. The CDR3 runs to 15 residues. Trimming removed 2 bases from V and 0 bases from J, with 9 bases in between. The germline V gene has CDR1 MRHNA and CDR2 SNTAGT. The CDR3 DNA reads TGTGCCAGCAGTGACGGGGTAGGGAGCACAGATACGCAGTATTTT. Encoded protein: CASSDGVGSTDTQYF.

The chain combines TRBV7-9 with TRBJ2-3; D unresolved. The CDR3 is 13 amino acids. The germline gives CDR1 SEHNR, CDR2 FQNEAQ (reference sequence). V was pared by 3 bases and J by 2 bases, with 6 bases between. CDR3 loop: CASSFPATDTQYF. DNA of the CDR3: TGTGCCAGCAGCTTTCCAGCCACAGATACGCAGTATTTT.

V usage is TRBV6-2 or TRBV6-3 and J usage is TRBJ2-7; the match to TRBD1 covers 7 bases. V gave up 3 bases and J gave up 0 bases; unmatched junction bases: 2. CDR1 and CDR2 (germline): MNHEY, SVGEGT. The CDR3 loop spans 14 amino acids. The CDR3 loop reads CASSYGTDSYEQYF. DNA of the CDR3: TGTGCCAGCAGTTATGGGACAGACTCCTACGAGCAGTACTTC.

The V and J genes are TRBV12-5 and TRBJ2-1; 7 nucleotides align to TRBD2. The germline V gene has CDR1 LGHNT and CDR2 FRNRAP. This CDR3 is 17 amino acids long. The J segment lost 6 bases and the V segment lost 0 bases, leaving 11 bases of the junction unmatched. Written as DNA, the CDR3 is TGTGCTAGTGGTTTGGTACGGGGCGGGGGAGCCCCCAATGAGCAGTTCTTC. The encoded protein is CASGLVRGGGAPNEQFF. The variable domain in full, completed from reference TRBV12-5 and TRBJ2-1, reads DARVTQTPRHKVTEMGQEVTMRCQPILGHNTVFWYRQTMMQGLELLAYFRNRAPLDDSGMPKDRFSAEMPDATLATLKIQPSEPRDSAVYFCASGLVRGGGAPNEQFFGPGTRLTVL.

The V call is TRBV6-1, the J call TRBJ2-3; the match to TRBD2 covers 11 bases. J gave up 5 bases and V 3 bases, and 7 bases lay outside the gene matches. This CDR3 comprises 16 residues. Germline V gene lookup returns CDR1 MNHNS and CDR2 SASEGT. In DNA, the CDR3 is TGTGCCAGCAGTGATAATAGCGGGGGGGCCGGAGATACGCAGTATTTT. Its protein is CASSDNSGGAGDTQYF.

The CDR3 is CASSQSPPLDTEAFF. CDR3 sequence (DNA): TGCGCCAGCAGTCAATCGCCCCCCTTGGACACTGAAGCTTTCTTT. The chain uses TRBV23-1 and TRBJ1-1; D unclear. TRBV23-1 is an ORF, and what it does is uncertain. CDR3 length: 15 amino acids. Deletions cut 0 bases from V and 3 bases from J, with 11 bases between.

The rearrangement uses TRBV15 and TRBJ2-7; D call uncertain. Trimming took 0 bases from V and 3 from J, leaving 12 bases between them. Germline V gives CDR1 LNHNV, CDR2 YYDKDF (reference sequence). This CDR3 spans 15 amino acids. CDR3 DNA: TGTGCCACCAGCAGAGACTCCGAGGTTAGCTACGAGCAGTACTTC. This codes for CATSRDSEVSYEQYF.

The chain employs TRBV11-1 and TRBJ2-3; D may match TRBD1 or TRBD2 (6 bases each). The CDR3 spans 14 residues. Trimming removed 2 bases at V and 10 bases at J, with 16 bases between. Germline V gives CDR1 SGHAT, CDR2 FQDESV (reference sequence). The CDR3 DNA is TGTGCCAGCAGCTTACGGGGGCCAGGAGTAGCGCAGTATTTT. This codes for CASSLRGPGVAQYF.

This clone showed up just a few times. The rearrangement joins TRBV14 to TRBJ2-7; a possible D gene is TRBD1 (6 bases). CDR3 length: 12 residues. CDR1 is SGHDN, CDR2 FVKESK, per germline. The V end was cut by 8 bases, the J end by 2 bases, with 10 bases between. CDR3 nucleotide sequence: TGTGCCAGCGGACAGTACCCCTACGAGCAGTACTTC. Translation gives CASGQYPYEQYF.